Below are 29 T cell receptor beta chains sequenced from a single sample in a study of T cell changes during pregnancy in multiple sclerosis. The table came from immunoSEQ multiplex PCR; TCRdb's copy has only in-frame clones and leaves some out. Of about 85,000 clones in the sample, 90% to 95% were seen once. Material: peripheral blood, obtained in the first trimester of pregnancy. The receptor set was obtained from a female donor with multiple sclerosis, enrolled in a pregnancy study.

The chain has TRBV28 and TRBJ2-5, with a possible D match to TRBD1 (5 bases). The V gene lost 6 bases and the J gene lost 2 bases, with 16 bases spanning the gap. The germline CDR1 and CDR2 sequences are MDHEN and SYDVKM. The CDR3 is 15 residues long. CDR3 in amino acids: CASSLPSGKQETQYF. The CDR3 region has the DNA TGTGCCAGCAGCCTTCCCTCAGGGAAACAAGAGACCCAGTACTTC.

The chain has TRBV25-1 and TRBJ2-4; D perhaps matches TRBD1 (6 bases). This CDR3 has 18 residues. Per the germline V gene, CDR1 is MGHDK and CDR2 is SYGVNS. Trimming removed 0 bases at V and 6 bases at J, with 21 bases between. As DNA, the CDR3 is TGTGCCAGCAGTGAATATAGGATGGGGGCGGCATTTGGAAACATTCAGTACTTC. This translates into CASSEYRMGAAFGNIQYF.

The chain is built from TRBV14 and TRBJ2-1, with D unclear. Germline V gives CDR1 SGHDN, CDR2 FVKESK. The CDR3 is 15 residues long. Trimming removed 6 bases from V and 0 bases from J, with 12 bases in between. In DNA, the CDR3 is TGTGCCAGCAGTCCTTTTTTTAGCTCCTACAATGAGCAGTTCTTC. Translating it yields CASSPFFSSYNEQFF.

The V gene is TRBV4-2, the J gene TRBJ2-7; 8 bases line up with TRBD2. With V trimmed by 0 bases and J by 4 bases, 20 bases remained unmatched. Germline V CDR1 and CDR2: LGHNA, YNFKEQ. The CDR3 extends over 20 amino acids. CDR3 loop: CASSQELETSGPSRLYEQYF. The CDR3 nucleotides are TGTGCCAGCAGCCAAGAATTGGAAACTAGCGGCCCGTCCCGATTATACGAGCAGTACTTC.

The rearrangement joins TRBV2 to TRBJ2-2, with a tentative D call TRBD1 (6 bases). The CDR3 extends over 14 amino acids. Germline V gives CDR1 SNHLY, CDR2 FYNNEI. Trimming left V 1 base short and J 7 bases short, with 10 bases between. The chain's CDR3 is CASSEVRGIGELFF. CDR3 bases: TGTGCCAGCAGTGAAGTCAGGGGAATCGGGGAGCTGTTTTTT.

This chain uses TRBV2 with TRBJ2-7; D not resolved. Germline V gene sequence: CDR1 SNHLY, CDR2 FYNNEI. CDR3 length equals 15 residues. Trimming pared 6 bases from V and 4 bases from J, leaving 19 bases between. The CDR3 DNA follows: TGTGCCAGCAGAATTGGCGGCGCCTTGATGTACGAGCAGTACTTC. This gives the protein CASRIGGALMYEQYF.

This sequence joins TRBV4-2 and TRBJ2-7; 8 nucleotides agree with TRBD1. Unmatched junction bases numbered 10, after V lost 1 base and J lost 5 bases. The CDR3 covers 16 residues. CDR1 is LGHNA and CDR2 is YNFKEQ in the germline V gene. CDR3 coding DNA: TGTGCCAGCAGCCAAGGGACAGGACAGGGCTTGCACGAGCAGTACTTC. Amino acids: CASSQGTGQGLHEQYF.

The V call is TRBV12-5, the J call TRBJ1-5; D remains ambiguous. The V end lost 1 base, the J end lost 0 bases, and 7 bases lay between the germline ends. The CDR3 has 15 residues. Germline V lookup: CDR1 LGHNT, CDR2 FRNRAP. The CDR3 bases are TGTGCTAGTGGTTTGGCAGGTTATAGCAATCAGCCCCAGCATTTT. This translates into CASGLAGYSNQPQHF.

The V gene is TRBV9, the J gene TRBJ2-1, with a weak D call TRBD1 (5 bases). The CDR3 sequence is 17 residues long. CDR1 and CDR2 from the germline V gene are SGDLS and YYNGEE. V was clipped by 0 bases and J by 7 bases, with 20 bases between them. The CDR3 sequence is CASSVALQGPSQNEQFF. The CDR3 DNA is TGTGCCAGCAGCGTAGCTCTGCAGGGCCCCAGTCAGAATGAGCAGTTCTTC.

DNA for the CDR3: TGCGCCAGCAGCCAAGATTCGGGTTTCCAGCCCCAGCATTTT. Its protein product is CASSQDSGFQPQHF. This rearrangement joins TRBV4-1 to TRBJ1-5, with unresolved D. CDR1 is MGHRA, CDR2 YSYEKL, per germline. The V end was cut by 0 bases, the J end by 7 bases, with 10 bases between. The CDR3 runs to 14 residues.

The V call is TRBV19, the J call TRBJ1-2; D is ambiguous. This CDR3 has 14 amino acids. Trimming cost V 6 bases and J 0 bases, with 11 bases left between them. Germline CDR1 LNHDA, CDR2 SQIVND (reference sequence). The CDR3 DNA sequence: TGTGCCAGTAGCCCTCTTGTCTCTAACTATGGCTACACCTTC. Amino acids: CASSPLVSNYGYTF. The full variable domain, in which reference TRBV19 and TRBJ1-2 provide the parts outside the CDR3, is DGGITQSPKYLFRKEGQNVTLSCEQNLNHDAMYWYRQDPGQGLRLIYYSQIVNDFQKGDIAEGYSVSREKKESFPLTVTSAQKNPTAFYLCASSPLVSNYGYTFGSGTRLTVV.

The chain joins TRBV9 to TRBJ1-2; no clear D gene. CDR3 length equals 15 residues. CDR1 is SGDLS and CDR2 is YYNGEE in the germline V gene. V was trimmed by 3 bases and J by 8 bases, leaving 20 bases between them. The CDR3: CASSAESRADGGYTF. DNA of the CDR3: TGTGCCAGCAGCGCAGAAAGCCGAGCCGACGGGGGCTACACCTTC.

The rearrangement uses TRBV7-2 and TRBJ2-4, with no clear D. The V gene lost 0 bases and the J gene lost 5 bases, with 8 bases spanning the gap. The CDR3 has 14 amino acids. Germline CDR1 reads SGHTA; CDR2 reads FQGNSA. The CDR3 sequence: CASSLAPEENIQYF. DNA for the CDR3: TGTGCCAGCAGCTTAGCGCCCGAGGAAAACATTCAGTACTTC.

The CDR3, as DNA: TGTGCCAGCAGTTACTCTTTAGTGGCAGGAACCTACGAGCAGTACTTC. This gives the protein CASSYSLVAGTYEQYF. V usage is TRBV6-5 and J usage is TRBJ2-7; D not resolved. The CDR3 length is 16 residues. CDR1 MNHEY and CDR2 SVGAGI come from the germline V gene. With 0 bases removed from V and 2 bases from J, the gap between germline ends came to 14 bases.

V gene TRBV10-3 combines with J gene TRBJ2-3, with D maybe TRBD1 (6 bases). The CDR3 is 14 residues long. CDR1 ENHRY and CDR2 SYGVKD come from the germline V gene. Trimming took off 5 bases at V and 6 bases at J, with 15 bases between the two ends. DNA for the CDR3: TGTGCCATCAGTTTCAGCCCAGGGGCGGATACGCAGTATTTT. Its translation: CAISFSPGADTQYF.

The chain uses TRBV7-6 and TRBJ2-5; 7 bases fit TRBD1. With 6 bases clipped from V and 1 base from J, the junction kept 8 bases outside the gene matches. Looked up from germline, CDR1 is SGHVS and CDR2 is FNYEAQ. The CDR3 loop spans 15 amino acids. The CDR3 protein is CASSLGQVVQETQYF. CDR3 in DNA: TGTGCCAGCAGTCTAGGACAGGTCGTCCAAGAGACCCAGTACTTC.

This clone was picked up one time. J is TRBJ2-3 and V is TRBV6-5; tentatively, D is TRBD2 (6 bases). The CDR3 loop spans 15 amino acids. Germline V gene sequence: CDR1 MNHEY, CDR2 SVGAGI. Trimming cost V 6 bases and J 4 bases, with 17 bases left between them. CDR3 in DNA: TGTGCCAGCAGCTACGCGGGGTATGGGTCAGATACGCAGTATTTT. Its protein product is CASSYAGYGSDTQYF.

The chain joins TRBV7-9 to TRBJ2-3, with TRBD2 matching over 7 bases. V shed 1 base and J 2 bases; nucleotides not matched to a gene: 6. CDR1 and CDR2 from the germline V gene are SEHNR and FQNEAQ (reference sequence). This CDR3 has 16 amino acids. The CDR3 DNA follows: TGTGCCAGCAGCTTAGTTTCTAGCGGTCACACAGATACGCAGTATTTT. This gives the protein CASSLVSSGHTDTQYF.

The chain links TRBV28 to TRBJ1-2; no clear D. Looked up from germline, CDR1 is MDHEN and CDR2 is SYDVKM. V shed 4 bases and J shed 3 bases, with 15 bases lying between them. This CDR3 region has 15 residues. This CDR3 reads CASSYLRSVDYGYTF. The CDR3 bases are TGTGCCAGCAGTTACCTCCGTTCAGTTGACTATGGCTACACCTTC.

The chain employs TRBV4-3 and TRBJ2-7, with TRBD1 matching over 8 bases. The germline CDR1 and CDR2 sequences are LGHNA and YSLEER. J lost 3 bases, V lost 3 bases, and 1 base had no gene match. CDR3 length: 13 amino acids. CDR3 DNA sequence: TGCGCCAGCAGCCACGGACAGGGCTACGAGCAGTACTTC. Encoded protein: CASSHGQGYEQYF.

CDR3 residues: CASSEVTEKQFF. CDR3 nucleotides: TGTGCCAGCAGTGAAGTGACAGAGAAGCAGTTCTTC. V is TRBV2 and J is TRBJ2-1, with TRBD1 as a possible D gene (5 bases). The CDR3 length is 12 residues. Trimming left V 1 base short and J 11 bases short, with 9 bases between. Germline-derived CDR1 and CDR2 are SNHLY and FYNNEI. Full variable domain (rest looked up from reference TRBV2 and TRBJ2-1): EPEVTQTPSHQVTQMGQEVILRCVPISNHLYFYWYRQILGQKVEFLVSFYNNEISEKSEIFDDQFSVERPDGSNFTLKIRSTKLEDSAMYFCASSEVTEKQFFGPGTRLTVL.

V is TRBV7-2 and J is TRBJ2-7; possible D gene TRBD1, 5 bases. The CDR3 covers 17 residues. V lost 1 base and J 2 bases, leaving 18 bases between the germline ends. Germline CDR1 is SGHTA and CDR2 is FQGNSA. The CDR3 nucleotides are TGTGCCAGCAGCTTAGTTGGTGGGGCAGCGCCAACCTACGAGCAGTACTTC. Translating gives CASSLVGGAAPTYEQYF.

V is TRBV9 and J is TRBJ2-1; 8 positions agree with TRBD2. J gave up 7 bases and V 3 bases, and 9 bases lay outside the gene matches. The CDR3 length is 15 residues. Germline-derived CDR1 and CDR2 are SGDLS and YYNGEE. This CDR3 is CASSASGGAGNEQFF. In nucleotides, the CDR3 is TGTGCCAGCAGCGCAAGCGGGGGAGCTGGGAATGAGCAGTTCTTC.

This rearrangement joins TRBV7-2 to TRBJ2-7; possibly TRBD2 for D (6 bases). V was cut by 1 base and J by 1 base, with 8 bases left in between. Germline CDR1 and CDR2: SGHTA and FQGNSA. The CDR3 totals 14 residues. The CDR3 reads CASSLDAGSYEQYF. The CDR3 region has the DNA TGTGCCAGCAGCTTAGATGCGGGGTCCTACGAGCAGTACTTC.

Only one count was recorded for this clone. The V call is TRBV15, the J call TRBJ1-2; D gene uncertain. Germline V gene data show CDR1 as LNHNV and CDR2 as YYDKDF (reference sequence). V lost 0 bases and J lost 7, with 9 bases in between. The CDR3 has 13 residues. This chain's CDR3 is CATSRDGRGGYTF. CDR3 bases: TGTGCCACCAGCAGAGATGGTCGGGGTGGCTACACCTTC.

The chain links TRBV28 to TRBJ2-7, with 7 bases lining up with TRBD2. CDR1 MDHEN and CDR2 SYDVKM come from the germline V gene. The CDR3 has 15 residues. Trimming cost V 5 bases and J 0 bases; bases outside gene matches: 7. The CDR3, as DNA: TGTGCCAGCAGTCCTTTAGCGGGCCTCTCCTACGAGCAGTACTTC. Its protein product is CASSPLAGLSYEQYF.

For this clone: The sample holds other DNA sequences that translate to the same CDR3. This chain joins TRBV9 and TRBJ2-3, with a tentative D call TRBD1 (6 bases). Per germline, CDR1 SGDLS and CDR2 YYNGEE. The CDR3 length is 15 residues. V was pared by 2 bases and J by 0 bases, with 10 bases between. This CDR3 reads CASSVTGTSTDTQYF. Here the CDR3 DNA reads TGTGCCAGCAGCGTGACAGGCACTAGCACAGATACGCAGTATTTT.

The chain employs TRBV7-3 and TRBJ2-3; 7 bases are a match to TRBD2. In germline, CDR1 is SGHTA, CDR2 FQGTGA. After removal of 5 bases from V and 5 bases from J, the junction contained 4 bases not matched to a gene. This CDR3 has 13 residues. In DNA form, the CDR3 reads TGTGCCAGCAGCCCCCGGGGGGAAGATACGCAGTATTTT. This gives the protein CASSPRGEDTQYF.

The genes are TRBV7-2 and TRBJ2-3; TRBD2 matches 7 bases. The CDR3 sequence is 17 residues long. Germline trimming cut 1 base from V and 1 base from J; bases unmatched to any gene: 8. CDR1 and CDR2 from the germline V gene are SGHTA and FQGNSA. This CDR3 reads CASSLGAGGSGTDTQYF. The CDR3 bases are TGTGCCAGCAGCTTAGGGGCTGGCGGGAGTGGCACAGATACGCAGTATTTT.